A few counts support the clone carrying this T cell receptor beta chain. The table came from immunoSEQ multiplex PCR; TCRdb's copy has only in-frame clones and leaves some out. The sample lists 40,000 to 50,000 clones, roughly nine tenths seen once, with 6.2% in the top ten. These data belong to a study of blood T cell repertoires in COVID-19. The ends were cut back, 10 bases at V and 4 bases at J, with 16 bases in the middle. The germline gives CDR1 MNHEY, CDR2 SVGAGI. The CDR3 covers 13 residues. This sequence originates from a human donor in a cohort sampled during active COVID-19. The sample comprised peripheral blood. This rearrangement joins TRBV6-5 to TRBJ1-2; D is uncertain. The chain's CDR3 is CATPGRSLYGYTF. CDR3 coding DNA: TGTGCCACCCCAGGCAGGTCCCTCTATGGCTACACCTTC.